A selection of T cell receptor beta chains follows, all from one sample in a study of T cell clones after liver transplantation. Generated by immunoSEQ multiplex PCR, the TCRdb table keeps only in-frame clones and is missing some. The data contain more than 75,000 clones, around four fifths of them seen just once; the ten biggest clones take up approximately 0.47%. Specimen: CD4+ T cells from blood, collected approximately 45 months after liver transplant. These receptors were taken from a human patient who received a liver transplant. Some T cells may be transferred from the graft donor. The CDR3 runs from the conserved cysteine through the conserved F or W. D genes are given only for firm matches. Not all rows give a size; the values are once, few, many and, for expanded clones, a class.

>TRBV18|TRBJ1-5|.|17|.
TGTGCCAGCTCACCGCGAGGGGGAGGGGCTAGCAATCAGCCCCAGCATTTT
CASSPRGGGASNQPQHF
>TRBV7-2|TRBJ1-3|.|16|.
TGTGCCAGCAGCTTAAAGGGGGGCAGGGCTGGAAACACCATATATTTT
CASSLKGGRAGNTIYF
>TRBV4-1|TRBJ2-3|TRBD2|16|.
TGCGCCAGCAGCCCTTCTCTAGCGGGAGAGGACGATACGCAGTATTTT
CASSPSLAGEDDTQYF
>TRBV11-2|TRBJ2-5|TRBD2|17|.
TGTGCCAGCAGCTTAGAGTCTAGCGGGAGGGTAAAAGAGACCCAGTACTTC
CASSLESSGRVKETQYF
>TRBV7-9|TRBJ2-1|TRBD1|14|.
TGTGCCAGCAGCCCGGACAGGGGGCTCAATGAGCAGTTCTTC
CASSPDRGLNEQFF
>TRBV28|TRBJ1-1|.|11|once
TGTGCCAGTTTGCGGGAGGCTGAAGCTTTCTTT
CASLREAEAFF
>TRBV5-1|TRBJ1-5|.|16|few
TGCGCCAGCAGCGAGGACAGATCTTCAAGCAATCAGCCCCAGCATTTT
CASSEDRSSSNQPQHF
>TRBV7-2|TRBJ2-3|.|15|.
TGTGCCAGCAGCCTGTGGGGCAGGGGTCCAGATACGCAGTATTTT
CASSLWGRGPDTQYF
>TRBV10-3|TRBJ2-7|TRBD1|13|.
TGTGCCATCAGTGGGGGACAGAACTACGAGCAGTACTTC
CAISGGQNYEQYF
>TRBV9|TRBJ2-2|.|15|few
TGTGCCAGCAGTCCTACCAGACTGTTCACCGGGGAGCTGTTTTTT
CASSPTRLFTGELFF
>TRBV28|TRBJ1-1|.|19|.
TGTGCCAGCAGTAAAACTTGGACGGACGGCCGAACTTTGAACACTGAAGCTTTCTTT
CASSKTWTDGRTLNTEAFF
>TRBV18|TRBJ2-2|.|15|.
TGTGCCAGCTCACCGCTGGACACCTACACCGGGGAGCTGTTTTTT
CASSPLDTYTGELFF
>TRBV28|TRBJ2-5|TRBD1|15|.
TGTGCCAGCAGAAAGGGGTGGGGACAGAAAGAGACCCAGTACTTC
CASRKGWGQKETQYF
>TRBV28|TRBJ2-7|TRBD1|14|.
TGTGCCAGCATAGGGGGACAGGGCTCCTACGAGCAGTACTTC
CASIGGQGSYEQYF
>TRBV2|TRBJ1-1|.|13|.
TGTGCCAGCAGTGTAATGGGGAACACTGAAGCTTTCTTT
CASSVMGNTEAFF
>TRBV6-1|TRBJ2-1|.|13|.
TGTGCCAGCAGGTCGTCAGAGTACAATGAGCAGTTCTTC
CASRSSEYNEQFF
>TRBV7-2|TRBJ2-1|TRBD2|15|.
TGTGCCAGCAGCTTAGGTACTAGCGAGCACAATGAGCAGTTCTTC
CASSLGTSEHNEQFF
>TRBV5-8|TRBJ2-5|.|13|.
TGTGCCAGCAGCTTGGAGCGATGGGAGACCCAGTACTTC
CASSLERWETQYF
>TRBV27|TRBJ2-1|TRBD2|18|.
TGTGCCAGCAGGGCGACTAGCGGGAGCTTAAGCCTGTACAATGAGCAGTTCTTC
CASRATSGSLSLYNEQFF
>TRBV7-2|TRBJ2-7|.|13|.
TGTGCCAGCAGCGTGAACCCTCTTCCCGAGCAGTACTTC
CASSVNPLPEQYF
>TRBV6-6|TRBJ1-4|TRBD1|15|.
TGTGCCAGCAGTTACTCCCGGGACAGGGGAGAAAAACTGTTTTTT
CASSYSRDRGEKLFF
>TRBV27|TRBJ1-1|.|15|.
TGTGCCAGCAGTTTGTCCCTTAACGAGTACACTGAAGCTTTCTTT
CASSLSLNEYTEAFF
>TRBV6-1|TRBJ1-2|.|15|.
TGTGCCAGCGGGTCGTGGGGGCGAGGTGGCTATGGCTACACCTTC
CASGSWGRGGYGYTF
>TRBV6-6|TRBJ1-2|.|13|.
TGTGCCAGCAGTTACAACAGGGACTATGGCTACACCTTC
CASSYNRDYGYTF
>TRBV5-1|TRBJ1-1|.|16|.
TGCGCCAGCAGCTTGGAAGGCGCAGGCGGGTACACTGAAGCTTTCTTT
CASSLEGAGGYTEAFF
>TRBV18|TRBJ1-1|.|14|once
TGTGCCAGCTCATCGACGTTGGATGGCACTGAAGCTTTCTTT
CASSSTLDGTEAFF
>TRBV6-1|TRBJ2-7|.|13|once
TGTGCCAGCAGTGGGAGGGGGGCCTACGAGCAGTACTTC
CASSGRGAYEQYF
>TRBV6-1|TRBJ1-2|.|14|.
TGTGCCAGCAGTGAAGGGGTTAGGGCTTCGGGCTACACCTTC
CASSEGVRASGYTF
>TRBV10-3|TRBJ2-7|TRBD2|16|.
TGTGCCACCCAGCCTCGGGGGGGTCAGAGCTCCTACGAGCAGTACTTC
CATQPRGGQSSYEQYF
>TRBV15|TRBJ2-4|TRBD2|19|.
TGTGCCACCAGCAGAGGGACTAGCGGGAGGGCCGGGGCCAAAAACATTCAGTACTTC
CATSRGTSGRAGAKNIQYF
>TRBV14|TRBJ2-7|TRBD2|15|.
TGTGCCAGCAGCCGCCGACTAGCGGGGGAGGGCGAGCAGTACTTC
CASSRRLAGEGEQYF
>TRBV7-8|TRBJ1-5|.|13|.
TGTGCCAGCAGCTTTAATCCGAATCAGCCCCAGCATTTT
CASSFNPNQPQHF
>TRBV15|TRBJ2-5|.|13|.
TGTGCCACCAGCAGAGGATTGCAAGAGACCCAGTACTTC
CATSRGLQETQYF
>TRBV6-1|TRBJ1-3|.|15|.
TGTGCCAGCACTGAACACTCTTGGAGAGGAAACACCATATATTTT
CASTEHSWRGNTIYF
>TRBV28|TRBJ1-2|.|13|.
TGTGCCAGCAGTTTAGGGCCGAACTATGGCTACACCTTC
CASSLGPNYGYTF
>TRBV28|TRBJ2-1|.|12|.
TGTGCCAGCAGTTTGGGGATATTCGAGCAGTTCTTC
CASSLGIFEQFF
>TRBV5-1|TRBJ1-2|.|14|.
TGCGCCAGCAGCTTGGGGACAGCTAACTATGGCTACACCTTC
CASSLGTANYGYTF
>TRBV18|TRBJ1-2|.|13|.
TGTGCCAGCTCACCCCTGACAGACTTGGGGGCCACCTTC
CASSPLTDLGATF
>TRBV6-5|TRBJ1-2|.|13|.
TGTGCCAGCAGTTACTACCCTAACTATGGCTACACCTTC
CASSYYPNYGYTF
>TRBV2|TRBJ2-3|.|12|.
TGTGCCAGCAGTGAGCGGAGCGGGTCCCAGTATTTT
CASSERSGSQYF
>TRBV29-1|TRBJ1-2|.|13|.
TGCAGCGTTGAAGAAGGACTAGGGATTGGCTACACCTTC
CSVEEGLGIGYTF
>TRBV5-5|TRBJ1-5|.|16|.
TGTGCCAGCAGCTTGGCCTTGGACCGTAGCAATCAGCCCCAGCATTTT
CASSLALDRSNQPQHF
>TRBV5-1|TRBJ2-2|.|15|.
TGCGCCAGCAGCTTGGAGCAGACTAACACCGGGGAGCTGTTTTTT
CASSLEQTNTGELFF
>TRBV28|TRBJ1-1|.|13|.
TGTGCCAGCAGGCGAGGTCGGTTCACTGAAGCTTTCTTT
CASRRGRFTEAFF
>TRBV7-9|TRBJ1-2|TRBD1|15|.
TGTGCCAGCAGCTTACCCCCGGGACAGGGTAATGGCTACACCTTC
CASSLPPGQGNGYTF
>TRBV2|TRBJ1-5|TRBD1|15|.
TGTGCCAGCAGCATCCTCGGGACAGGGAATCAGCCCCAGCATTTT
CASSILGTGNQPQHF
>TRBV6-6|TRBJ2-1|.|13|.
TGTGCCAGCAGTTACGTACCCGGGCTCGAGCAGTTCTTC
CASSYVPGLEQFF
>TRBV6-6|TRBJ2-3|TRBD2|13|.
TGTGCCATCAAGCGGGGGGCCACAGATACGCAGTATTTT
CAIKRGATDTQYF
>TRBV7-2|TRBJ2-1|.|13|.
TGTGCCAGCAGCCTCAAGGGTATAGGTGAGCAGTTCTTC
CASSLKGIGEQFF
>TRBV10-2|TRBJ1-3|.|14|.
TGCGCCAGCAGTGCTGGACCAGGGGTTGACACCATATATTTT
CASSAGPGVDTIYF
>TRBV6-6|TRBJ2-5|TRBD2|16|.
TGTGCCAGCAGTTACTCCGGGGGGCTAGCGGGAGAGACCCAGTACTTC
CASSYSGGLAGETQYF
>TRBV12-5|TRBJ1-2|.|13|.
TGTGCTAGTGGTTTGGTAGGGGGTTATGGCTACACCTTC
CASGLVGGYGYTF